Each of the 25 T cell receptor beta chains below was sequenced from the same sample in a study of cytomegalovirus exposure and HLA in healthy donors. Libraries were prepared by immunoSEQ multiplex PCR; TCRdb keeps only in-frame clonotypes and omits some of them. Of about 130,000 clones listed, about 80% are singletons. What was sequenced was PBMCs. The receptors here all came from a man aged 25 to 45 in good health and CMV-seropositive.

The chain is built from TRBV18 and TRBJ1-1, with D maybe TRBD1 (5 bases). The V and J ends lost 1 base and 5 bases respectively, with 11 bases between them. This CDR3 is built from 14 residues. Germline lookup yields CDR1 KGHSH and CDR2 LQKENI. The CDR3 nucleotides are TGTGCCAGCTCACCACGCAGGGAAGTTACTGAAGCTTTCTTT. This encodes CASSPRREVTEAFF.

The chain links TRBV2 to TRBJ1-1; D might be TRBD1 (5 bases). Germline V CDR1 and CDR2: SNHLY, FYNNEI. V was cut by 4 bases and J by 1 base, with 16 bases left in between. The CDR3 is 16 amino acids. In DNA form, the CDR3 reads TGTGCCAGCAGTGGGGATATCCGGGGGAAGAACACTGAAGCTTTCTTT. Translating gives CASSGDIRGKNTEAFF.

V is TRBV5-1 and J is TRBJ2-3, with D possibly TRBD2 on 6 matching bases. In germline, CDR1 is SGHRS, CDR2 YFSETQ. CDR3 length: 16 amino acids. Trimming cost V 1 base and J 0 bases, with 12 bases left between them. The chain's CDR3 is CASSLNSGTSTDTQYF. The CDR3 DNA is TGCGCCAGCAGCTTGAATTCCGGGACTAGCACAGATACGCAGTATTTT.

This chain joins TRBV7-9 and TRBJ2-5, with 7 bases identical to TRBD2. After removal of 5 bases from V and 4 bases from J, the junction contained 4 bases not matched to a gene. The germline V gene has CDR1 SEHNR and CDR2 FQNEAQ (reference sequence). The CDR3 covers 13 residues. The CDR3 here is CASSQLAGETQYF. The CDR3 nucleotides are TGTGCCAGCAGCCAGTTAGCGGGAGAGACCCAGTACTTC. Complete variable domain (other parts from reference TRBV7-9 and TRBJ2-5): DTGVSQNPRHKITKRGQNVTFRCDPISEHNRLYWYRQTLGQGPEFLTYFQNEAQLEKSRLLSDRFSAERPKGSFSTLEIQRTEQGDSAMYLCASSQLAGETQYFGPGTRLLVL.

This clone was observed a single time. DNA of the CDR3: TGTGCCAGCAGTTACCCCTCCCGGGGAGGGGATGGCTACACCTTC. As protein: CASSYPSRGGDGYTF. This chain links TRBV6-6 with TRBJ1-2, with D maybe TRBD1 (5 bases). In germline, CDR1 is MNHNY, CDR2 SVGAGI (reference sequence). The length of the CDR3 is 15 residues. Trimming shortened V by 2 bases and J by 6 bases, and 16 bases separated the two germline ends.

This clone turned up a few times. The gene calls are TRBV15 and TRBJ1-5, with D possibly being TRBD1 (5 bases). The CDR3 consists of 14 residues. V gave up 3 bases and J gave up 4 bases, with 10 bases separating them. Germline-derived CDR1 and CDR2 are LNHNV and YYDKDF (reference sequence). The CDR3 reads CATSSRQRNQPQHF. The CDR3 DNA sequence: TGTGCCACCAGCAGTCGACAGAGAAATCAGCCCCAGCATTTT. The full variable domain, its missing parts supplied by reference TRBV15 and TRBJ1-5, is DAMVIQNPRYQVTQFGKPVTLSCSQTLNHNVMYWYQQKSSQAPKLLFHYYDKDFNNEADTPDNFQSRRPNTSFCFLDIRSPGLGDTAMYLCATSSRQRNQPQHFGDGTRLSIL.

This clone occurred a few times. The CDR3: CASSERGQSPGTFF. The CDR3 bases are TGTGCCAGCAGTGAAAGGGGACAGTCCCCGGGGACTTTCTTT. The rearrangement uses TRBV6-1 and TRBJ1-1; 7 nucleotides align to TRBD1. Per the germline V gene, CDR1 is MNHNS and CDR2 is SASEGT. The CDR3 consists of 14 residues. The junction had 12 bases not matched to a gene; V was cut back by 2 bases and J by 12 bases.

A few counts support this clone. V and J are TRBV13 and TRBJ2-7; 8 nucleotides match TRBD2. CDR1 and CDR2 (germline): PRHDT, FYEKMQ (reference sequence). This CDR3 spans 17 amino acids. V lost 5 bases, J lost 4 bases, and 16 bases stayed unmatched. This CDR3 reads CASSHSVPSAGEYEQYF. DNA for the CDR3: TGTGCCAGCAGCCATTCCGTACCTTCAGCGGGAGAATACGAGCAGTACTTC.

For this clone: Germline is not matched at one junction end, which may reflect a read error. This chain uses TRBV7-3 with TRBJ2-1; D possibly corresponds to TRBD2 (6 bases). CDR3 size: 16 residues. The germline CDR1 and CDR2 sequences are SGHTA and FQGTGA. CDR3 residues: CTSSLTSSSAYNEQFF. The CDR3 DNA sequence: TGTACCAGCAGCTTAACGTCGTCTAGCGCCTACAATGAGCAGTTCTTC.

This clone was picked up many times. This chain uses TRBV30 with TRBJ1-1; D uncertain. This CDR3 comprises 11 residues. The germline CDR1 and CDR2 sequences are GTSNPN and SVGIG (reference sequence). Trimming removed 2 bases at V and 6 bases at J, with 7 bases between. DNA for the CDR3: TGTGCCTGGAGTTGGGAGGCTGAAGCTTTCTTT. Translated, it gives CAWSWEAEAFF.

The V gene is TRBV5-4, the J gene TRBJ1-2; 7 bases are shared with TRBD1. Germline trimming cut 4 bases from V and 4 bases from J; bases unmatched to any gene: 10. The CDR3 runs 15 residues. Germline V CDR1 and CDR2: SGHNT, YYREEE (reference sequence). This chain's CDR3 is CASSTSGGGVYGYTF. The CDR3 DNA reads TGTGCCAGCAGCACCTCGGGAGGGGGCGTCTATGGCTACACCTTC.

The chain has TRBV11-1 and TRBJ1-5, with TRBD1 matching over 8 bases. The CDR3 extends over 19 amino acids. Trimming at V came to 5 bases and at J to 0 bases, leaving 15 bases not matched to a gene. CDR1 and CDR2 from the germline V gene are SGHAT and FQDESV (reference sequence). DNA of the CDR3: TGTGCCAGCAGCCGAGCCGAGGGACAGGAGAAATATAGCAATCAGCCCCAGCATTTT. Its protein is CASSRAEGQEKYSNQPQHF.

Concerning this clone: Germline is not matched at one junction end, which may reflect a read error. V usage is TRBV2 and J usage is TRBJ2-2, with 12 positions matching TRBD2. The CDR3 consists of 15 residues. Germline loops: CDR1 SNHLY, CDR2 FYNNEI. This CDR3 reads CASRRTSGNPGELFF. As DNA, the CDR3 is TGTGCCAGCAGGAGGACTAGCGGGAACCCCGGGGAGCTGTTTTTT.

CDR3 amino acids: CAWSGQGGGYTF. In DNA, the CDR3 is TGTGCCTGGAGTGGACAGGGGGGCGGCTACACCTTC. The chain couples TRBV30 to TRBJ1-2; 9 bases align to TRBD1. V dropped 1 base and J dropped 8; count of bases not matched to a gene: 2. This CDR3 region has 12 residues. Germline V lookup: CDR1 GTSNPN, CDR2 SVGIG (reference sequence). The full variable domain, its missing parts supplied by reference TRBV30 and TRBJ1-2, is SQTIHQWPATLVQPVGSPLSLECTVEGTSNPNLYWYRQAAGRGLQLLFYSVGIGQISSEVPQNLSASRPQDRQFILSSKKLLLSDSGFYLCAWSGQGGGYTFGSGTRLTVV.

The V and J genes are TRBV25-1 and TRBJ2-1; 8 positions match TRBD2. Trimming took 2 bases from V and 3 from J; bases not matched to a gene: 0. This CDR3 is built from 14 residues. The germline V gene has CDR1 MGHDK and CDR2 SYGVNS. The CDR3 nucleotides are TGTGCCAGCAGTGAAGCGGGAGGCTACAATGAGCAGTTCTTC. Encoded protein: CASSEAGGYNEQFF. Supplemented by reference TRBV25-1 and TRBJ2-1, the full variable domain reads EADIYQTPRYLVIGTGKKITLECSQTMGHDKMYWYQQDPGMELHLIHYSYGVNSTEKGDLSSESTVSRIRTEHFPLTLESARPSHTSQYLCASSEAGGYNEQFFGPGTRLTVL.

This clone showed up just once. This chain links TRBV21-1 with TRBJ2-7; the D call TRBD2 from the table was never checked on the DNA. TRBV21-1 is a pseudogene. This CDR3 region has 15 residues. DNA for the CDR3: TGTGCCAGCAGCAAAGCTAGCGGGAAGCCCTACGAGCAGTACTTC. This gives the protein CASSKASGKPYEQYF.

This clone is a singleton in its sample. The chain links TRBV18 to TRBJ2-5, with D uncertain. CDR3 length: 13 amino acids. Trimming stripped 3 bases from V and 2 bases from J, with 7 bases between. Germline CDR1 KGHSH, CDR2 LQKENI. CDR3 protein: CASSPSQQETQYF. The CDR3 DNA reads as TGTGCCAGCTCACCGTCTCAGCAAGAGACCCAGTACTTC.

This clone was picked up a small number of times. CDR3 in DNA: TGCGCCAGCAGCTTTTGGACACCCTCCTACGAGCAGTACTTC. Translation gives CASSFWTPSYEQYF. The chain employs TRBV5-1 and TRBJ2-7; a weak D match, TRBD1 (5 bases). Germline CDR1 is SGHRS and CDR2 is YFSETQ. The CDR3 totals 14 residues. Deletions cut 2 bases from V and 0 bases from J, with 9 bases between.

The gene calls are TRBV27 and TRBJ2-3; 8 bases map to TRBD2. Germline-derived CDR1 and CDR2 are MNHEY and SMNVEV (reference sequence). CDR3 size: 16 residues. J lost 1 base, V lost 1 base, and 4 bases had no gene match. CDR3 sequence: CASSLYGGAGTDTQYF. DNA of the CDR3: TGTGCCAGCAGTTTATACGGGGGGGCCGGCACAGATACGCAGTATTTT.

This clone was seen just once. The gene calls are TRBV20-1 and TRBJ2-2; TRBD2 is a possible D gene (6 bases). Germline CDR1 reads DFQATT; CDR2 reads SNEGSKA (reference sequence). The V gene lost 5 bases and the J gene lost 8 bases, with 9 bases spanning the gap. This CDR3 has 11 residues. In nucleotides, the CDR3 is TGCAGTGCTTGGAGGGTGGGGGAGCTGTTTTTT. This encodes CSAWRVGELFF.

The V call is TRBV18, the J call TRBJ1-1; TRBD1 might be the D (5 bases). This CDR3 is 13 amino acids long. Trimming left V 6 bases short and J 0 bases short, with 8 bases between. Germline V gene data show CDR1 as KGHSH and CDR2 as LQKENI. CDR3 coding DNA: TGTGCCAGCTCGGGACTGCTGAACACTGAAGCTTTCTTT. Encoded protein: CASSGLLNTEAFF.

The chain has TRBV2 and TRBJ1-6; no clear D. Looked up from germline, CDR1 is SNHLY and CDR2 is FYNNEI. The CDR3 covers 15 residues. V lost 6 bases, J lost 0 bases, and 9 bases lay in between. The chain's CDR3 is CASRRASSYNSPLHF. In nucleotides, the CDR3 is TGTGCCAGCAGGCGGGCGAGCTCCTATAATTCACCCCTCCACTTT. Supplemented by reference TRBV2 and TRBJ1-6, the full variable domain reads EPEVTQTPSHQVTQMGQEVILRCVPISNHLYFYWYRQILGQKVEFLVSFYNNEISEKSEIFDDQFSVERPDGSNFTLKIRSTKLEDSAMYFCASRRASSYNSPLHFGNGTRLTVT.

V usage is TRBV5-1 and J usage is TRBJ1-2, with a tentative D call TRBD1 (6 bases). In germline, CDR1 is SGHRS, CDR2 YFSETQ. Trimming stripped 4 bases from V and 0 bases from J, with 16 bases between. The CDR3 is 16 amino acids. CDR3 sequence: CASSPFGQTANYGYTF. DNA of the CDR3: TGCGCCAGCAGCCCCTTCGGACAGACAGCTAACTATGGCTACACCTTC.

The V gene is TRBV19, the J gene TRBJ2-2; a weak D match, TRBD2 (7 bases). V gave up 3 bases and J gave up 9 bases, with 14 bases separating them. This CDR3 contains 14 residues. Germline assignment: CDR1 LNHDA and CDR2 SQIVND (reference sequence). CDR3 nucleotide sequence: TGTGCCAGTAGTATGGTGGGGGGGCCCTGGGAGCTGTTTTTT. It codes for CASSMVGGPWELFF.

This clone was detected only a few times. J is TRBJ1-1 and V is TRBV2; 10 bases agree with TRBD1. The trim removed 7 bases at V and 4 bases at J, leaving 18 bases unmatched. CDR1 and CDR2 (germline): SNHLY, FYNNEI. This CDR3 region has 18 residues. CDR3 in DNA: TGTGCCAGCACGAGGAGGGTAGGGGGACAGGGGCTTTCCACTGAAGCTTTCTTT. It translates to CASTRRVGGQGLSTEAFF.